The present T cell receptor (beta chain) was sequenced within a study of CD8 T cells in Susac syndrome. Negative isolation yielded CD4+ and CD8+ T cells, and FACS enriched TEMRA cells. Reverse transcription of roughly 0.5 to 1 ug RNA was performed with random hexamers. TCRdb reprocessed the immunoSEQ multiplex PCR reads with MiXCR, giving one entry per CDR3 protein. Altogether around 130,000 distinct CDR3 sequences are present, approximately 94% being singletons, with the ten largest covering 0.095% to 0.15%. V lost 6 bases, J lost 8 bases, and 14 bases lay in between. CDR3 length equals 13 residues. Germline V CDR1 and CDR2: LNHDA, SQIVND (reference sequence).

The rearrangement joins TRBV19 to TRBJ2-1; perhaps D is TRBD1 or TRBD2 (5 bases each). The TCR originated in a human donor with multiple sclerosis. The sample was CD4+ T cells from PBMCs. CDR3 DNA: TGTGCCAGTAGCCCCCAGGGAGAAGATGAGCAGTTCTTC. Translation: CASSPQGEDEQFF. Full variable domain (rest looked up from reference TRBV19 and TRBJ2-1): DGGITQSPKYLFRKEGQNVTLSCEQNLNHDAMYWYRQDPGQGLRLIYYSQIVNDFQKGDIAEGYSVSREKKESFPLTVTSAQKNPTAFYLCASSPQGEDEQFFGPGTRLTVL.